This T cell receptor (beta chain) was captured in a study of B cell selection in AIRE deficiency. Regulatory T cells were sorted as CD4+CD25hiCD127low/negative cells. The germline CDR1 and CDR2 sequences are MGHDK and SYGVNS. V gave up 0 bases and J gave up 6 bases, with 11 bases separating them. The CDR3 sequence is 14 residues long. TCRdb's table, derived via immunoSEQ multiplex PCR, lists solely in-frame clones and lacks some. The data hold over 1,500 clones, with less than 90% observed a single time. Study observations and caveats: CDR3s were shorter in shared Treg sequences, reflecting few non-templated nucleotide insertions. About 29% of healthy-donor shared Treg TCRbeta sequences appeared in patient Tconv cells. Patient Tconv and Treg cells showed healthy-like TCRBV usage, CDR3 length, diversity.

Concerning this clone itself: The target antigen is unknown.

The genes are TRBV25-1 and TRBJ1-2; a possible D gene is TRBD1 (5 bases). Sequencing was performed on CD4+CD25+ Tregs sorted from PBMCs. The clonotype originates from a human donor in good health. The CDR3 region is CASSEYGGVNGYTF. The CDR3 nucleotides are TGTGCCAGCAGTGAATATGGAGGGGTGAATGGCTACACCTTC.